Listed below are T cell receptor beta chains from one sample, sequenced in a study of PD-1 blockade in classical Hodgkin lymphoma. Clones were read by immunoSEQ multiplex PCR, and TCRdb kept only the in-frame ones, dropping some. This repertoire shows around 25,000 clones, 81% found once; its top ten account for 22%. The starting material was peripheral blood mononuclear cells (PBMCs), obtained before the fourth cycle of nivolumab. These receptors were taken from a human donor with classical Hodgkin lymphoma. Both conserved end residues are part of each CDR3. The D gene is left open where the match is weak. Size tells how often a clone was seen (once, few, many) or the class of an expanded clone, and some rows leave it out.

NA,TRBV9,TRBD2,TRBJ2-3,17,CASSVHLLAGPQDTQYF,TGTGCCAGCAGCGTCCACCTATTAGCGGGACCGCAGGATACGCAGTATTTT
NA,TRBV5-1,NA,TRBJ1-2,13,CASSLGDNYGYTF,TGCGCCAGCAGCTTGGGGGACAACTATGGCTACACCTTC
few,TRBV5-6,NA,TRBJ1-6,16,CASSINQGTRNSPLHF,TGTGCCAGCAGCATCAACCAAGGCACCCGGAATTCACCCCTCCACTTT
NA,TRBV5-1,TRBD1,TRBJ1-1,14,CASSSTGVGTEAFF,TGCGCCAGCAGCTCCACAGGGGTGGGCACTGAAGCTTTCTTT
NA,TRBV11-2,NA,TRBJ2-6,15,CASGNRASGANVLTF,TGTGCCAGCGGAAACAGGGCCTCCGGGGCCAACGTCCTGACTTTC
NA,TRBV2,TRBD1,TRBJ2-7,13,CASNGDRLYEQYF,TGTGCCAGCAATGGGGACAGGCTGTACGAGCAGTACTTC
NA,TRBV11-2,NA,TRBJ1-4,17,CASSSRTLARGNEKLFF,TGTGCCAGCAGCTCCCGGACCCTAGCCCGGGGAAATGAAAAACTGTTTTTT
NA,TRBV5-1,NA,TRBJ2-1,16,CASSWRGLEAYNEQFF,TGCGCCAGCAGCTGGAGGGGGCTAGAAGCCTACAATGAGCAGTTCTTC
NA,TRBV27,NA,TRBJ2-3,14,CASSSQRVADTQYF,TGTGCCAGCAGTTCCCAAAGGGTGGCAGATACGCAGTATTTT
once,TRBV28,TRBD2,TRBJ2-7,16,CASSSPLGREFSEQYF,TGTGCCAGCAGTTCTCCCTTAGGGCGGGAGTTCTCGGAGCAGTACTTC
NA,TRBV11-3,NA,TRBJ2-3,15,CASSLLGAETDTQYF,TGTGCCAGCAGCTTACTAGGGGCGGAAACAGATACGCAGTATTTT